The subject of this entry is one TCR beta chain. The antigen is undetermined. The data were taken from a study of cytomegalovirus exposure and HLA in healthy donors. Study details: Membership in the Caucasian-associated ancestry cluster was found for around four fifths of 300 to 400 genotyped donors.

A multiplex PCR was run with 60 Vbeta primers and 13 Jbeta primers. TCRdb keeps only in-frame clones here, not all; method: immunoSEQ multiplex PCR. This sample has some 120,000 clones, with about four fifths found just once. Unmatched junction bases numbered 4, after V lost 1 base and J lost 5 bases. Germline-derived CDR1 and CDR2 are MNHEY and SVGAGI. CDR3 length: 14 residues. Regarding the study as a whole: Cytomegalovirus association was assigned to approximately 160 TCR beta chains. CMV serostatus was the sole immune exposure information available.

The clonotype was recovered from a woman aged 25 to 39 in good health and CMV-seronegative. The rearrangement links TRBV6-5 to TRBJ1-1; 7 bases fit TRBD1. The sample was PBMCs. CDR3 sequence reads: CASSYWGQKTEAFF. The CDR3 nucleotides read TGTGCCAGCAGTTACTGGGGACAGAAAACTGAAGCTTTCTTT.